The clone carrying this T cell receptor beta chain has a handful of counts. The limits of the CDR3 on the DNA are not certain, so only TCRdb's listed CDR3 is given. The CDR3 is made up of 15 amino acids, end residues included. Per the germline V gene, CDR1 is MDHEN and CDR2 is SYDVKM. This sample was taken from a study of blood T cell repertoires in COVID-19. Study in general: There were acute and convalescent COVID-19 samples, and they came from the United States, Italy and Spain. T cells, B-cell-depleted T cells, or PBMCs supplied cDNA or gDNA.

Original methodology: Amplified reference gene primers provided the basis for estimating nucleated cell counts. Repertoires were generated with immunoSEQ multiplex PCR, while TCRdb's copy carries only in-frame clones and drops some. V and J calls and clone size follow that table, whereas D and trimming were derived from the DNA. Altogether under 170,000 clones are present, roughly 82% being singletons, with the ten largest covering less than 2.5%. The source material was peripheral blood. The sequence was collected from a man in his 70s with acute or convalescent COVID-19. The chain is built from TRBV28 and TRBJ1-4; the DNA was not compared with TRBD1, the D call given in the table. Here the CDR3 reads CASSSSEGAREKLFF.